These T cell receptor beta chains were read from a single sample in a study of OX40 agonist ivuxolimab in advanced cancers. The assay was immunoSEQ multiplex PCR, and TCRdb's table has in-frame clones only and misses some. Of 65,000 to 85,000 clones detected, 80% to 90% appear once; the ten largest clones hold roughly 10%. Here the sequenced sample was CD4+ or CD8+ T cells sorted from blood, taken in a trial of the OX40 agonist ivuxolimab. The source is an adult with an advanced solid tumor such as melanoma, head and neck, liver or kidney cancer. Both conserved end residues are trimmed from each CDR3. Some rows have no size entry. The others give once, few or many, or a class for an expanded clone.

j_gene: TRBJ1-1
v_gene: TRBV19
abundance: -
CDR3aa: ASSIRAEVNTEAF

j_gene: TRBJ2-1
v_gene: TRBV5-1
abundance: -
CDR3aa: ASSPWAMGNEQF

j_gene: TRBJ2-1
v_gene: TRBV5-1
abundance: -
CDR3aa: ASSPQGSSYNEQF

j_gene: TRBJ2-5
v_gene: TRBV29-1
abundance: -
CDR3aa: SVRKGRQETQY

j_gene: TRBJ2-3
v_gene: TRBV19
abundance: -
CDR3aa: ASTTELADTDTQY

j_gene: TRBJ2-7
v_gene: TRBV19
abundance: -
CDR3aa: ASSPRGSYEQY

j_gene: TRBJ1-1
v_gene: TRBV19
abundance: -
CDR3aa: ASRGTGGNTEAF

j_gene: TRBJ2-7
v_gene: TRBV5-1
abundance: -
CDR3aa: ASSLGSSSYEQY

j_gene: TRBJ2-1
v_gene: TRBV2
abundance: -
CDR3aa: ASSSFWGLLAGARSNEQF

j_gene: TRBJ1-6
v_gene: TRBV5-4
abundance: -
CDR3aa: ASSLLGAPGQESPLH

j_gene: TRBJ2-7
v_gene: TRBV5-1
abundance: -
CDR3aa: ASSLDPGGFGEQY

j_gene: TRBJ2-7
v_gene: TRBV7-8
abundance: -
CDR3aa: ASSLTGLAGRYEQY

j_gene: TRBJ2-3
v_gene: TRBV2
abundance: -
CDR3aa: ASSEESRDPTDTQY

j_gene: TRBJ1-5
v_gene: TRBV4-2
abundance: -
CDR3aa: ASSRTEHSNQPQH

j_gene: TRBJ2-7
v_gene: TRBV7-2
abundance: -
CDR3aa: ASSPAYEQY

j_gene: TRBJ2-7
v_gene: TRBV21-1
abundance: -
CDR3aa: ASSSPGTFYEQY

j_gene: TRBJ1-1
v_gene: TRBV28
abundance: -
CDR3aa: ATLMGDRANTEAF

j_gene: TRBJ2-3
v_gene: TRBV5-4
abundance: -
CDR3aa: ASSLMTSGSDTQY

j_gene: TRBJ2-2
v_gene: TRBV1
abundance: -
CDR3aa: TSSQDKVSGRANTGELF

j_gene: TRBJ1-5
v_gene: TRBV6-6
abundance: once
CDR3aa: ASSWGSNQPQH

j_gene: TRBJ1-1
v_gene: TRBV23-1
abundance: -
CDR3aa: ASSHGGTDEIVRNTEAF

j_gene: TRBJ2-5
v_gene: TRBV10-1
abundance: once
CDR3aa: ASSETGTGEETQY

j_gene: TRBJ2-2
v_gene: TRBV19
abundance: -
CDR3aa: ASRPIDRATGELF

j_gene: TRBJ2-7
v_gene: TRBV11-2
abundance: few
CDR3aa: ASSPGRGGEDGEQY

j_gene: TRBJ2-1
v_gene: TRBV19
abundance: once
CDR3aa: ASGLFNEQF

j_gene: TRBJ2-7
v_gene: TRBV7-9
abundance: -
CDR3aa: ASSPGGLAGYEQY

j_gene: TRBJ1-2
v_gene: TRBV28
abundance: -
CDR3aa: ASSLPGGGWGGYT

j_gene: TRBJ2-7
v_gene: TRBV11-2
abundance: -
CDR3aa: ASSLRRSISGQLSYEQY

j_gene: TRBJ2-3
v_gene: TRBV5-1
abundance: -
CDR3aa: ASSLVASDTDTQY

j_gene: TRBJ2-7
v_gene: TRBV6-6
abundance: -
CDR3aa: ASSSLLAGGGEQY

j_gene: TRBJ1-5
v_gene: TRBV19
abundance: few
CDR3aa: ASSDRSYSNQPQH

j_gene: TRBJ1-1
v_gene: TRBV6-6
abundance: once
CDR3aa: ASFRMNTEAF

j_gene: TRBJ2-5
v_gene: TRBV18
abundance: once
CDR3aa: ASSPPGLGETQY

j_gene: TRBJ1-3
v_gene: TRBV5-6
abundance: -
CDR3aa: ASSLVQGTPRRGNTIY

j_gene: TRBJ2-3
v_gene: TRBV7-9
abundance: -
CDR3aa: ASSRAGLAGGDTQY

j_gene: TRBJ2-2
v_gene: TRBV2
abundance: -
CDR3aa: ASSERRGTGELF

j_gene: TRBJ2-2
v_gene: TRBV10-3
abundance: -
CDR3aa: AISELQGRTGELF

j_gene: TRBJ1-3
v_gene: TRBV28
abundance: -
CDR3aa: ASSLQSVGGNTIY

j_gene: TRBJ2-2
v_gene: TRBV7-2
abundance: -
CDR3aa: ASSLVRLAGASTGELF

j_gene: TRBJ1-4
v_gene: TRBV6-5
abundance: -
CDR3aa: ASGRGPATNEKLF

j_gene: TRBJ1-1
v_gene: TRBV5-1
abundance: -
CDR3aa: ASSLLGGGDTEAF

j_gene: TRBJ1-6
v_gene: TRBV7-9
abundance: -
CDR3aa: ASSLGGPDSPLH

j_gene: TRBJ2-1
v_gene: TRBV11-2
abundance: -
CDR3aa: ASSLGQSSYNEQF

j_gene: TRBJ2-5
v_gene: TRBV9
abundance: -
CDR3aa: ASSSPLETQY

j_gene: TRBJ1-2
v_gene: TRBV6-1
abundance: once
CDR3aa: ASSEGTGTGYT

j_gene: TRBJ1-1
v_gene: TRBV7-9
abundance: -
CDR3aa: ASSLGDMNTEAF

j_gene: TRBJ2-1
v_gene: TRBV6-1
abundance: -
CDR3aa: ASRNRGHDYNEQF

j_gene: TRBJ2-1
v_gene: TRBV2
abundance: -
CDR3aa: ASKFSVDEQF

j_gene: TRBJ2-1
v_gene: TRBV5-1
abundance: -
CDR3aa: ASSLQGPPQF

j_gene: TRBJ1-6
v_gene: TRBV11-2
abundance: -
CDR3aa: ASSFSIANSPLH

j_gene: TRBJ1-1
v_gene: TRBV7-9
abundance: once
CDR3aa: ASSLQGLPTEAF

j_gene: TRBJ2-7
v_gene: TRBV6-6
abundance: -
CDR3aa: ASSYSSQGGYEQY

j_gene: TRBJ1-2
v_gene: TRBV10-3
abundance: -
CDR3aa: ATQQSQDYGYT

j_gene: TRBJ1-2
v_gene: TRBV5-1
abundance: -
CDR3aa: ASSLGGDYGYT

j_gene: TRBJ2-7
v_gene: TRBV2
abundance: -
CDR3aa: ASSSGGSEQY

j_gene: TRBJ2-4
v_gene: TRBV27
abundance: -
CDR3aa: ASSLSVTGISQY

j_gene: TRBJ1-3
v_gene: TRBV7-2
abundance: -
CDR3aa: ASSFRVLGNTIY